One and the same sample provided the 5 T cell receptor beta chains below, sequenced in a study of technical replicates of blood from several donors. TCRdb keeps only in-frame clones here, not all; method: immunoSEQ multiplex PCR. In the table there are tens of thousands of clones, around 93% of which are singletons. Sequencing was performed on T cells isolated from PBMCs. These receptors originate from a human donor in good health.

This clone is a singleton in its sample. This chain uses TRBV10-3 with TRBJ1-1; a possible D gene is TRBD1 (6 bases). Trimming left V 7 bases short and J 1 base short, with 31 bases between. The CDR3 contains 20 residues. CDR1 and CDR2 (germline): ENHRY, SYGVKD. The CDR3 is CAITPGTPTLKSLTNTEAFF. The DNA for the CDR3 is TGTGCCATCACCCCCGGGACACCGACATTAAAGAGCCTGACGAACACTGAAGCTTTCTTT.

This clone occurred a few times. CDR3 sequence reads: CASNRGGLNTEAFF. DNA of the CDR3: TGCGCCAGCAACCGGGGAGGGTTGAACACTGAAGCTTTCTTT. The chain couples TRBV5-1 to TRBJ1-1; D is ambiguous. CDR1 SGHRS and CDR2 YFSETQ come from the germline V gene. The CDR3 is made up of 14 amino acids. Between the trimmed V and J ends, which lost 6 bases and 0 bases, there was a span of 12 bases.

The chain joins TRBV6-1 to TRBJ2-4, with D possibly being TRBD1 (5 bases). The CDR3 totals 20 residues. Germline values: CDR1 MNHNS, CDR2 SASEGT. V lost 0 bases, J lost 0 bases, and 21 bases lay in between. The CDR3 DNA reads as TGTGCCAGCAGTGAAGCGATTCATAGGGGTCTACTCATAGCCAAAAACATTCAGTACTTC. Protein: CASSEAIHRGLLIAKNIQYF.

The rearrangement joins TRBV6-1 to TRBJ2-7; no reliable D call. Germline CDR1 MNHNS, CDR2 SASEGT. V was pared by 6 bases and J by 3 bases, with 3 bases between. The CDR3 consists of 10 residues. CDR3: CASSHYEQYF. The DNA of the CDR3 is TGTGCCAGCAGCCACTACGAGCAGTACTTC.

The CDR3 here is CASSPLASSYNEQFF. DNA of the CDR3: TGTGCCAGCAGTCCACTAGCGAGCTCCTACAATGAGCAGTTCTTC. The chain recombines TRBV4-2 with TRBJ2-1, with 7 bases fitting TRBD2. Germline V CDR1 and CDR2: LGHNA, YNFKEQ. The CDR3 consists of 15 residues. With V trimmed by 6 bases and J by 0 bases, 5 bases remained unmatched.